The rows below give T cell receptor beta chains drawn from one sample of a study of T cell responses to AZD1222 COVID-19 vaccine. The assay was immunoSEQ multiplex PCR, and TCRdb's table has in-frame clones only and misses some. The table has about 100,000 clones, just under 90% seen once; the top ten hold approximately 15%. Sequences were derived from peripheral blood, sampled on day 0 of AZD1222 vaccination. Receptors originate from an adult in good health. CDR3s leave out the opening cysteine and the closing phenylalanine or tryptophan. Each record gives: D gene, V gene, CDR3 protein. A D gene is named only where the DNA matches it firmly.

>-|TRBV11-3
ASGVSSYNSPLH
>-|TRBV4-1
ASSQDTSRGVGKLF
>-|TRBV10-3
AISGLADTQY
>-|TRBV6-5
ASTSRASGYT
>-|TRBV25-1
ASSEFPSPGEEQY
>-|TRBV19
ASAKGSYNSPLH
>TRBD2|TRBV10-2
ASGALAGEGEQY
>-|TRBV19
ASTIGTTPQPQH
>-|TRBV5-4
ASSLTGYNEQF
>-|TRBV4-1
ASSQDRAGDAYEQY
>-|TRBV3-1/TRBV3-2
ASSRLGGPYNEQF
>-|TRBV9
ASSVAGKSGYT
>-|TRBV19
ASSIGGSPASDTQY
>-|TRBV21-1
ASSNETSGGEYNEQF
>TRBD1|TRBV28
ASSRGGTEAF
>-|TRBV28
ASTSAGVQETQY
>TRBD1|TRBV9
ASSALGTVHSPLH
>TRBD1|TRBV7-9
ASSEGTGNYGYT
>-|TRBV6-1
ASSEARLGYT
>-|TRBV7-8
ASSLEQFSGNTIY
>-|TRBV29-1
SVRDNYNQPQH
>TRBD2|TRBV5-7
ASSLVTTTSGRKNNEQF
>TRBD1|TRBV29-1
SVYGTDGSQH
>TRBD2|TRBV7-2
ASSLAAGPYNEQF
>-|TRBV19
ASSTNGDGYT
>-|TRBV4-1
ASRLSSGGYT
>-|TRBV5-7
ASETGRGQETQY
>TRBD2|TRBV27
ASSRTSGGDWQETQY
>-|TRBV15
ATSRDKGRYGYT
>-|TRBV2
ASSDRIGVVGAF
>TRBD1|TRBV5-4
ASSLKTGKTEAF
>TRBD2|TRBV5-4
ASSPRPAGAQETQY
>-|TRBV9
ASSVATGGEKLF